One T cell receptor beta chain is described in this entry. This specimen belongs to a study of T cell changes during pregnancy in multiple sclerosis. TCRdb's copy holds only in-frame clones and misses some; the assay was immunoSEQ multiplex PCR. The profile shows more than 45,000 clones, roughly 92% of them singletons. This CDR3 is 15 amino acids long. Per germline, CDR1 LGHNA and CDR2 YNFKEQ. V dropped 2 bases and J dropped 3; count of bases not matched to a gene: 5. This receptor was taken from a female donor in good health, enrolled as a control in a pregnancy study. The V and J genes are TRBV4-2 and TRBJ2-7; 9 nucleotides agree with TRBD1. This specimen consisted of CD4+ T cells from peripheral blood mononuclear cells, obtained in the second trimester of pregnancy. The CDR3 sequence: CASSQFPGQGYEQYF. The CDR3 DNA sequence: TGTGCCAGCAGCCAATTCCCGGGACAGGGCTACGAGCAGTACTTC.